Below, 19 T cell receptor beta chains from the same sample are listed, as sequenced in a study of blood T cell repertoires in COVID-19. Here immunoSEQ multiplex PCR was the method, and the copy in TCRdb shows in-frame clones only, minus some. Of fewer than 250,000 clones listed, 84% are singletons. Sequenced input: peripheral blood. The source is a man aged 50 or older with acute or convalescent COVID-19.

The V gene is TRBV9, the J gene TRBJ2-3; no clear D gene. V lost 0 bases and J lost 0, with 8 bases in between. Germline lookup yields CDR1 SGDLS and CDR2 YYNGEE. The CDR3 sequence is 15 residues long. Here the CDR3 DNA reads TGTGCCAGCAGCGTAGAAATAGTTAGCACAGATACGCAGTATTTT. Amino acid sequence: CASSVEIVSTDTQYF.

The sample holds a few counts of this clone. V usage is TRBV2 and J usage is TRBJ1-5; D is ambiguous. Trimming stripped 2 bases from V and 2 bases from J, with 13 bases between. The CDR3 has 16 residues. CDR1 and CDR2 (germline): SNHLY, FYNNEI. The CDR3 loop is CASSERWRGGNQPQHF. The CDR3 DNA reads TGTGCCAGCAGTGAACGTTGGCGCGGGGGCAATCAGCCCCAGCATTTT.

The chain recombines TRBV12-5 with TRBJ1-6; D is possibly TRBD1 (5 bases). The CDR3 totals 17 residues. Germline V CDR1 and CDR2: LGHNT, FRNRAP. V was shortened by 2 bases and J by 7 bases, with 18 bases between the two germline ends. The CDR3 DNA reads TGTGCTAGTGGTTTGTTTCGGGCTGCAGGGTTAAATTCACCCCTCCACTTT. This codes for CASGLFRAAGLNSPLHF.

The rearrangement uses TRBV11-2 and TRBJ1-6, with D perhaps TRBD1 (5 bases). Trimming stripped 5 bases from V and 7 bases from J, with 12 bases between. CDR3 length equals 14 residues. Germline values: CDR1 SGHAT, CDR2 FQNNGV. CDR3 nucleotides: TGTGCCAGCAGCCTCGGGCCAGGGAATTCACCCCTCCACTTT. Translating it yields CASSLGPGNSPLHF.

V is TRBV12-3 or TRBV12-4 and J is TRBJ1-1; no firm D call. V was trimmed by 1 base and J by 1 base, leaving 4 bases between them. This CDR3 has 13 amino acids. The CDR3: CASSLGQNTEAFF. As DNA, the CDR3 is TGTGCCAGCAGTTTAGGGCAGAACACTGAAGCTTTCTTT.

This chain connects TRBV9 to TRBJ2-3; 11 positions agree with TRBD2. The CDR3 sequence is 17 residues long. The germline gives CDR1 SGDLS, CDR2 YYNGEE. The V segment lost 0 bases and the J segment 1 base; nucleotides outside the gene matches: 4. The CDR3 protein is CASSVDSGRDGTDTQYF. In nucleotides, the CDR3 is TGTGCCAGCAGCGTAGATAGCGGGAGGGACGGCACAGATACGCAGTATTTT.

The genes are TRBV12-3 or TRBV12-4 and TRBJ2-7; possibly TRBD2 for D (6 bases). There are 13 residues in the CDR3. V was trimmed by 6 bases and J by 3 bases, leaving 12 bases between them. CDR3 nucleotide sequence: TGTGCCAGCAGCCTGGAGGGGTTCTACGAGCAGTACTTC. It specifies CASSLEGFYEQYF.

This chain links TRBV5-1 with TRBJ2-5; 9 nucleotides line up with TRBD2. J was trimmed by 0 bases and V by 2 bases; bases with no gene match: 2. Germline V gene lookup returns CDR1 SGHRS and CDR2 YFSETQ. The CDR3 has 15 amino acids. The CDR3 nucleotides are TGCGCCAGCAGCTTTCAGCGGGGGGACCAAGAGACCCAGTACTTC. Translating gives CASSFQRGDQETQYF.

This clone has only one observation. The rearrangement links TRBV3-1 (or the pseudogene TRBV3-2) to TRBJ1-4, with D unresolved. CDR1 is LGHDT, CDR2 YNNKEL, per germline (reference sequence). The CDR3 contains 12 residues. The V and J ends lost 3 bases and 7 bases respectively, with 6 bases between them. CDR3 sequence reads: CASSHGVEKLFF. The CDR3 DNA reads TGTGCCAGCAGCCATGGAGTTGAAAAACTGTTTTTT.

V gene TRBV27 combines with J gene TRBJ2-7; 7 positions match TRBD2. Trimming at V came to 2 bases and at J to 0 bases, leaving 4 bases not matched to a gene. The CDR3 has 15 amino acids. Germline-derived CDR1 and CDR2 are MNHEY and SMNVEV (reference sequence). The CDR3 region has the DNA TGTGCCAGCAGTTTAACGCCGGGAGGCTCCTACGAGCAGTACTTC. It translates to CASSLTPGGSYEQYF.

This clone was seen more than once but under ten times. V and J are TRBV20-1 and TRBJ2-2; tentatively, D is TRBD2 (5 bases). Germline V CDR1 and CDR2: DFQATT, SNEGSKA (reference sequence). V lost 5 bases and J 7 bases, leaving 8 bases between the germline ends. This CDR3 has 11 residues. CDR3 in DNA: TGCAGTGCTCCCGGGGTCGGGGAGCTGTTTTTT. Protein sequence: CSAPGVGELFF.

The chain has TRBV11-3 and TRBJ1-5, with 7 bases identical to TRBD1. V lost 5 bases, J lost 11 bases, and 9 bases stayed unmatched. Germline CDR1 SGHNT, CDR2 YENEEA. This CDR3 is built from 13 residues. The CDR3: CASSAGQPSAQHF. The CDR3, as DNA: TGTGCCAGCAGCGCGGGACAGCCCTCGGCCCAGCATTTT.

J is TRBJ2-3 and V is TRBV7-6; possibly TRBD1 for D (6 bases). This CDR3 has 16 amino acids. V was shortened by 0 bases and J by 3 bases, with 13 bases between the two germline ends. Germline V CDR1 and CDR2: SGHVS, FNYEAQ. CDR3 coding DNA: TGTGCCAGCAGCTTAGCACCACACAGGGCGACAGATACGCAGTATTTT. Translation gives CASSLAPHRATDTQYF. Full variable domain (outside the CDR3, taken from reference TRBV7-6 and TRBJ2-3): GAGVSQSPRYKVTKRGQDVALRCDPISGHVSLYWYRQALGQGPEFLTYFNYEAQQDKSGLPNDRFSAERPEGSISTLTIQRTEQRDSAMYRCASSLAPHRATDTQYFGPGTRLTVL.

V gene TRBV5-1 combines with J gene TRBJ2-3; TRBD2 agrees at 8 bases. This CDR3 is 14 amino acids long. CDR1 and CDR2 from the germline V gene are SGHRS and YFSETQ. V was pared by 0 bases and J by 5 bases, with 2 bases of the junction left unmatched. CDR3 coding DNA: TGCGCCAGCAGCTTGGCGGGGGGGAGAGATACGCAGTATTTT. This sequence encodes CASSLAGGRDTQYF.

The J gene is TRBJ1-2, the V gene TRBV5-8; 9 positions match TRBD1. V shed 4 bases and J 3 bases; nucleotides not matched to a gene: 4. The CDR3 has 14 residues. The germline V gene encodes CDR1 SGHTS and CDR2 YDEGEE. CDR3 sequence: CASSNRDRDYGYTF. CDR3 DNA sequence: TGTGCCAGCAGCAACCGGGACAGGGACTATGGCTACACCTTC.

This chain joins TRBV6-5 and TRBJ2-4; 8 nucleotides align to TRBD1. J lost 1 base, V lost 2 bases, and 1 base had no gene match. The germline CDR1 and CDR2 sequences are MNHEY and SVGAGI. The CDR3 extends over 15 amino acids. The CDR3 nucleotides are TGTGCCAGCAGTTACCGGGACAGGGCCAAAAACATTCAGTACTTC. Encoded protein: CASSYRDRAKNIQYF.

CDR3 protein: CASRGGWLGELFF. DNA for the CDR3: TGTGCCAGCCGGGGGGGATGGTTAGGGGAGCTGTTTTTT. The chain uses TRBV6-5 and TRBJ2-2; 8 nucleotides agree with TRBD2. CDR3 size: 13 residues. CDR1 and CDR2 from the germline V gene are MNHEY and SVGAGI. Losses at the gene ends were 8 bases for V and 8 bases for J; bases not matched to a gene: 7.

The chain is built from TRBV7-6 and TRBJ2-1; D remains ambiguous. Germline CDR1 and CDR2: SGHVS and FNYEAQ. The germline V and J ends were trimmed by 3 bases and 8 bases, with 11 bases remaining between them. The length of the CDR3 is 13 residues. The CDR3 DNA follows: TGTGCCAGCAGCTTCCCAGGTTTCGATGAGCAGTTCTTC. It translates to CASSFPGFDEQFF.

V gene TRBV7-9 combines with J gene TRBJ2-5, with D uncertain. Trimming shortened V by 4 bases and J by 0 bases, and 6 bases separated the two germline ends. The CDR3 consists of 13 residues. The germline V gene encodes CDR1 SEHNR and CDR2 FQNEAQ (reference sequence). The CDR3 region is CASSYGYQETQYF. The CDR3 DNA sequence: TGTGCCAGCAGCTACGGGTACCAAGAGACCCAGTACTTC.